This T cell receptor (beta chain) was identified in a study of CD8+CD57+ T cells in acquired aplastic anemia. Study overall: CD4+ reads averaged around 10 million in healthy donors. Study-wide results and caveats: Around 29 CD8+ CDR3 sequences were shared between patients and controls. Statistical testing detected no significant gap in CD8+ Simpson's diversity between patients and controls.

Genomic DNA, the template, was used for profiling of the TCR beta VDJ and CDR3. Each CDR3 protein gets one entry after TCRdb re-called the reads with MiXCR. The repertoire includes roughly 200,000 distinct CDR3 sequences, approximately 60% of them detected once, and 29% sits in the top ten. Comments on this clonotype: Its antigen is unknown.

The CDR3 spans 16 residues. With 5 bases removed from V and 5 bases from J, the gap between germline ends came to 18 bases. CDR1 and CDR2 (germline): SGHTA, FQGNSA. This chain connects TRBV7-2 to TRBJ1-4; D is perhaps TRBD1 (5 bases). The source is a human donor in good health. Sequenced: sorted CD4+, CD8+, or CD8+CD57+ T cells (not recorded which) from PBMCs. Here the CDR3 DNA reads TGTGCCAGCAGCCGGGGGGAAGCGGGCCTAAATGAAAAACTGTTTTTT. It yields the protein CASSRGEAGLNEKLFF.